This T cell receptor (beta chain) was obtained from a study of blood T cell repertoires in COVID-19. Study background: Donors in the United States, Italy and Spain gave samples during acute or convalescent COVID-19. From T cells, B-cell-depleted T cells, or PBMCs came the material, which was cDNA or gDNA.

Germline values: CDR1 SQVTM, CDR2 ANQGSEA. V was pared by 3 bases and J by 0 bases, with 5 bases of the junction left unmatched. The CDR3 has 17 amino acids. The method was immunoSEQ multiplex PCR; TCRdb's version includes in-frame clones alone and lacks a portion of them. This table holds approximately 56,000 clones, roughly 89% found once. The source is an elderly man with active or convalescent COVID-19. Material for sequencing was peripheral blood. The V and J genes are TRBV29-1 and TRBJ2-2; 12 bases line up with TRBD2. Written as DNA, the CDR3 is TGCAGCGTTGAGCTAGCGGGGGGGCCGTCGAACACCGGGGAGCTGTTTTTT. It yields the protein CSVELAGGPSNTGELFF.